These T cell receptor beta chains were read from a single sample in a study of CD8 T cells in ankylosing spondylitis. TCRdb ran MiXCR on the 5' RACE reads and lists one entry per CDR3 protein. The sample carries some 250,000 distinct CDR3 sequences, 24% recorded once. The material sequenced was blood, either unsorted or a sorted T cell fraction (not recorded which). The receptors here all came from a male donor with ankylosing spondylitis or in good health (not recorded which). Each CDR3 is given with its conserved first and last residue.

v_call cdr3_aa
TRBV20-1 CSALLAGSSTSTDTQYF
TRBV5-1 CASGTGDHEQYF
TRBV10-1 CASSDGGSADTQYF
TRBV20-1 CSARDGGGEETQYF
TRBV10-3 CAISEVEGRGSHEQYF
TRBV12-3/TRBV12-4 CASSWTPGRDETQYF
TRBV12-3/TRBV12-4 CASSLQPGAIYEQYF
TRBV15 CATSRVDSYEQFF
TRBV29-1 CSVMRPAGGGELFF
TRBV11-2 CASSLDRLSGELFF
TRBV10-2 CASSESGETQYF
TRBV5-1 CASSLQQELYEQYF
TRBV20-1 CSARGGANVLTF
TRBV20-1 CSASRTAGGDTQYF
TRBV20-1 CSAATYGGAGEQYF
TRBV10-3 CAISGTHPGGGEQFF
TRBV29-1 CSVVRGAYEQYF
TRBV2 CASSERLRVAQGWTQYF
TRBV20-1 CSAQHSGRDTQYF
TRBV20-1 CSARDSFDRGNQPQHF
TRBV6-1 CASSENSGNTIYF
TRBV12-3/TRBV12-4 CASSWGAVGTQYF
TRBV10-3 CAISVGRRDPPFYNEQFF
TRBV20-1 CSATRPSPGETQYF
TRBV20-1 CSAQGRPPGEQFF
TRBV24-1 CATSDPAGMAQSDEQFF
TRBV20-1 CSARDPRGRDGELFF
TRBV29-1 CSVEGRGLTGTSGGLDKNIQYF
TRBV10-3 CAISESNVAGELFF
TRBV5-5 CASSLRSQNIQYF
TRBV12-3/TRBV12-4 CASSTRQGSNEQFF
TRBV20-1 CSARGPGGATDTQYF
TRBV20-1 CSARRVLSTEAFF
TRBV20-1 CSATPRLADEQYF
TRBV2 CASRDRSSGANVLTF
TRBV10-3 CAISVGSSGETQYF
TRBV20-1 CSARDPAGAGLLLYGYTF
TRBV29-1 CSVRTGGPDTQYF
TRBV5-1 CASSKDRTSGTQYF
TRBV5-6 CASSRQDRDKIF
TRBV2 CASIGQGKKETQYF
TRBV12-3/TRBV12-4 CASSQNPDYGYTF
TRBV20-1 CSATTGNTEAFF
TRBV6-5 CASSYGTGRNEQFF
TRBV12-3/TRBV12-4 CASSLQGFITDTQYF
TRBV4-1 CASSQPGQNYEQYF
TRBV7-3 CASSEAGTSMYEQFF
TRBV20-1 CSAVSGTERSGANVLTF
TRBV12-3/TRBV12-4 CASSGWGRTSGGPQTQYF
TRBV20-1 CSASPPRFGSRETQYF
TRBV27 CASSLSIGEGSYEQYF
TRBV20-1 CSARHLSGYTF
TRBV12-3/TRBV12-4 CASSRHGTGDEQYF
TRBV6-1 CASSLTGSGANVLTF
TRBV5-4 CASSAGEWAYNSPLHF
TRBV12-3/TRBV12-4 CASSLLAGVLVETQYF
TRBV20-1 CSATGQGPTDTQYF
TRBV6-1 CASSGQGVRQETQYF
TRBV29-1 CSVEPSSTDTQYF